The 27 T cell receptor beta chains below were found in one sample sequenced in a study of early T cells in non-severe SARS-CoV-2 infection. Via MiXCR, TCRdb re-called the 5' RACE reads, giving one row per CDR3 protein. The table lists under 30,000 distinct CDR3 sequences, about 5% of them singletons. The sample was whole blood. Receptors originate from an adult who was a healthcare worker with PCR-confirmed SARS-CoV-2 infection or an uninfected control (not recorded which).

The chain carries TRBV30 and TRBJ2-1, with D uncertain. The CDR3 runs to 15 residues. Germline CDR1 reads GTSNPN; CDR2 reads SVGIG (reference sequence). Trimming pared 1 base from V and 0 bases from J, leaving 10 bases between. The CDR3 spells CAWSGSGHSYNEQFF. CDR3 nucleotide sequence: TGTGCCTGGAGTGGAAGTGGGCACTCCTACAATGAGCAGTTCTTC.

This clonotype occurred a few times. The V and J genes are TRBV6-5 and TRBJ2-5; D possibly corresponds to TRBD2 (6 bases). Germline CDR1 reads MNHEY; CDR2 reads SVGAGI. The CDR3 runs to 14 residues. V was cut by 0 bases and J by 5 bases, with 10 bases left in between. CDR3 residues: CASSYSGRGETQYF. CDR3 nucleotide sequence: TGTGCCAGCAGTTACTCCGGGAGAGGGGAGACCCAGTACTTC.

In this sample, this clonotype turned up many times. This chain uses TRBV18 with TRBJ2-2; possible D gene TRBD1, 5 bases. Trimming pared 5 bases from V and 6 bases from J, leaving 13 bases between. The CDR3 totals 14 residues. Germline loops: CDR1 KGHSH, CDR2 LQKENI. The CDR3 DNA reads TGTGCCAGCTCAATCAGGGTTGGCTCCGGGGAGCTGTTTTTT. Amino acids: CASSIRVGSGELFF.

This clonotype was recorded at least ten times. V and J are TRBV18 and TRBJ2-5; 9 bases are shared with TRBD2. V shed 6 bases and J 5 bases; nucleotides not matched to a gene: 7. The CDR3 is 14 amino acids. CDR1 and CDR2 from the germline V gene are KGHSH and LQKENI. The CDR3 spells CASSPGLAPETQYF. The CDR3 bases are TGTGCCAGCTCGCCGGGACTAGCCCCGGAGACCCAGTACTTC.

This clonotype was recorded many times. This CDR3 is CSARRQGQGNGYTF. Written as DNA, the CDR3 is TGCAGTGCTAGAAGACAGGGGCAAGGCAATGGCTACACCTTC. The gene calls are TRBV20-1 and TRBJ1-2; 8 nucleotides match TRBD1. The germline V gene has CDR1 DFQATT and CDR2 SNEGSKA (reference sequence). After removal of 2 bases from V and 6 bases from J, the junction contained 8 bases not matched to a gene. The CDR3 sequence is 14 residues long.

At least ten counts were recorded for this clonotype. This chain joins TRBV7-8 and TRBJ2-1; D unresolved. The V gene lost 3 bases and the J gene lost 4 bases, with 13 bases spanning the gap. Germline V gives CDR1 SGHVS, CDR2 FQNEAQ. The CDR3 extends over 15 amino acids. The CDR3 bases are TGTGCCAGCAGCTTGGCACGAGAATATTACAATGAGCAGTTCTTC. It specifies CASSLAREYYNEQFF.

The J gene is TRBJ2-7, the V gene TRBV6-5; D is unresolved. The V and J ends lost 0 bases and 3 bases respectively, with 12 bases between them. The length of the CDR3 is 15 residues. Looked up from germline, CDR1 is MNHEY and CDR2 is SVGAGI. The CDR3 DNA sequence: TGTGCCAGCAGTTACTCTTCTTCCAGTAACTACGAGCAGTACTTC. The encoded protein is CASSYSSSSNYEQYF.

This clonotype showed up just a few times. The V call is TRBV14, the J call TRBJ1-4; possible D gene TRBD1, 5 bases. The CDR3 extends over 13 amino acids. CDR1 and CDR2 from the germline V gene are SGHDN and FVKESK. V was shortened by 1 base and J by 13 bases, with 13 bases between the two germline ends. CDR3 residues: CASSQVPDSRLFF. The CDR3 DNA reads TGTGCCAGCAGCCAAGTCCCCGACAGTAGACTGTTTTTT.

The table lists this clonotype with many counts. J is TRBJ2-1 and V is TRBV29-1; 10 bases align to TRBD2. The germline CDR1 and CDR2 sequences are SQVTM and ANQGSEA. The CDR3 contains 14 residues. With V trimmed by 7 bases and J by 5 bases, 8 bases remained unmatched. The CDR3 here is CSAGGLAVNNEQFF. CDR3 coding DNA: TGCAGCGCGGGAGGACTAGCGGTGAACAATGAGCAGTTCTTC.

This clonotype was seen many times. V is TRBV20-1 and J is TRBJ2-5; 9 bases agree with TRBD2. The J segment lost 2 bases and the V segment lost 3 bases, leaving 10 bases of the junction unmatched. The CDR3 runs 16 residues. From germline, CDR1 is DFQATT and CDR2 SNEGSKA (reference sequence). CDR3 region: CSARRRVSGGQETQYF. The CDR3 region has the DNA TGCAGTGCTAGGCGACGGGTTAGCGGGGGACAAGAGACCCAGTACTTC.

At least ten counts were recorded for this clonotype. The rearrangement uses TRBV19 and TRBJ1-5; D perhaps matches TRBD1 (5 bases). The CDR3 is made up of 14 amino acids. The V gene lost 6 bases and the J gene lost 7 bases, with 16 bases spanning the gap. The germline CDR1 and CDR2 sequences are LNHDA and SQIVND (reference sequence). The CDR3 protein is CASRPWEGRQPQHF. CDR3 DNA: TGTGCCAGTAGACCGTGGGAGGGGAGACAGCCCCAGCATTTT.

This clonotype was detected ten times or more. This chain links TRBV9 with TRBJ2-5; the D gene is possibly TRBD2 (6 bases). The CDR3 runs 15 residues. The ends were cut back, 4 bases at V and 7 bases at J, with 20 bases in the middle. CDR1 and CDR2 (germline): SGDLS, YYNGEE. The CDR3 loop reads CASSSHGGDLGTQYF. In DNA, the CDR3 is TGTGCCAGCAGCTCACACGGCGGGGACCTAGGGACCCAGTACTTC.

This clonotype appeared once. The chain employs TRBV11-2 and TRBJ1-6; no reliable D call. V was trimmed by 0 bases and J by 7 bases, leaving 7 bases between them. CDR1 is SGHAT and CDR2 is FQNNGV in the germline V gene. The CDR3 consists of 14 residues. For the CDR3, the DNA is TGTGCCAGCAGCTTAGATCATTGGAATTCACCCCTCCACTTT. Protein: CASSLDHWNSPLHF.

This clonotype was seen more than once but under ten times. The chain uses TRBV7-9 and TRBJ1-1; D ambiguous. Between the trimmed V and J ends, which lost 1 base and 1 base, there was a span of 13 bases. CDR3 length: 16 amino acids. Germline CDR1 reads SEHNR; CDR2 reads FQNEAQ (reference sequence). For the CDR3, the DNA is TGTGCCAGCAGCTTAGAAGGTGCGGTCCGGAACACTGAAGCTTTCTTT. Amino acids: CASSLEGAVRNTEAFF.

This clonotype was seen repeatedly, ten times or more. The gene calls are TRBV12-3 or TRBV12-4 and TRBJ2-1; 8 nucleotides agree with TRBD2. The V segment lost 7 bases and the J segment 10 bases; nucleotides outside the gene matches: 15. The CDR3 covers 15 residues. The CDR3 loop reads CASTNPGLGGREQFF. CDR3 coding DNA: TGTGCCAGCACTAATCCGGGACTAGGAGGACGGGAGCAGTTCTTC.

This clonotype came up a few times. This chain connects TRBV10-2 to TRBJ2-5; D not certain. The V gene's germline CDR1 is WSHSY and CDR2 SAAADI. The CDR3 length is 15 residues. Trimming removed 3 bases from V and 0 bases from J, with 11 bases in between. CDR3 protein: CASSERGLYQETQYF. The CDR3 DNA is TGCGCCAGCAGTGAACGTGGGTTGTACCAAGAGACCCAGTACTTC.

This clonotype was seen many times. This chain joins TRBV30 and TRBJ2-7; TRBD2 is a possible D gene (5 bases). Germline values: CDR1 GTSNPN, CDR2 SVGIG (reference sequence). The CDR3 is 14 amino acids. Between the trimmed V and J ends, which lost 0 bases and 7 bases, there was a span of 16 bases. For the CDR3, the DNA is TGTGCCTGGAGTGTACAGTCGGGAAGTCCGGAGCAGTACTTC. Translating gives CAWSVQSGSPEQYF.

There are many counts of this clonotype. V gene TRBV6-1 combines with J gene TRBJ2-1, with 11 nucleotides matching TRBD1. J was trimmed by 6 bases and V by 5 bases; bases with no gene match: 9. In germline, CDR1 is MNHNS, CDR2 SASEGT. CDR3 size: 16 residues. Here the CDR3 DNA reads TGTGCCAGCAGTACCACGTCCGGGACAGGGGGCAATGAGCAGTTCTTC. Its protein product is CASSTTSGTGGNEQFF.

This clonotype was picked up many times. The rearrangement uses TRBV28 and TRBJ1-6; D unclear. The V and J ends lost 2 bases and 7 bases respectively, with 12 bases between them. The germline gives CDR1 MDHEN, CDR2 SYDVKM. The CDR3 spans 15 residues. The CDR3 sequence is CASSLGIQENSPLHF. CDR3 DNA: TGTGCCAGCAGTTTAGGAATCCAGGAGAATTCACCCCTCCACTTT. The full variable domain, its missing parts supplied by reference TRBV28 and TRBJ1-6, is DVKVTQSSRYLVKRTGEKVFLECVQDMDHENMFWYRQDPGLGLRLIYFSYDVKMKEKGDIPEGYSVSREKKERFSLILESASTNQTSMYLCASSLGIQENSPLHFGNGTRLTVT.

Many counts were recorded for this clonotype. The V and J genes are TRBV7-2 and TRBJ1-2, with 10 bases matching TRBD1. The CDR3 length is 14 residues. CDR1 is SGHTA, CDR2 FQGNSA, per germline. V shed 5 bases and J 7 bases; nucleotides not matched to a gene: 7. CDR3 nucleotides: TGTGCCAGCAGCCTGGGACAGGGGTATCTTGGCTACACCTTC. Encoded protein: CASSLGQGYLGYTF.

The table lists this clonotype with many counts. This rearrangement joins TRBV15 to TRBJ2-5; TRBD2 matches at 10 bases. This CDR3 is built from 17 residues. With 4 bases clipped from V and 5 bases from J, the junction kept 13 bases outside the gene matches. Germline CDR1 LNHNV, CDR2 YYDKDF (reference sequence). In nucleotides, the CDR3 is TGTGCCACCAGCAAAGGACTAGCGGTTAGAGGGATGGAGACCCAGTACTTC. Translating gives CATSKGLAVRGMETQYF.

The J gene is TRBJ1-5, the V gene TRBV6-1; no clear D gene. With 7 bases removed from V and 1 base from J, the gap between germline ends came to 14 bases. The CDR3 covers 15 residues. Germline loops: CDR1 MNHNS, CDR2 SASEGT. The CDR3 protein is CASKSGLQSNQPQHF. The CDR3 bases are TGTGCCAGCAAGTCCGGGCTTCAAAGCAATCAGCCCCAGCATTTT.

This clonotype has a handful of counts. The CDR3: CASSFPGLHGEQYF. CDR3 in DNA: TGTGCCAGCAGTTTTCCGGGACTGCACGGCGAGCAGTACTTC. The chain employs TRBV3-1 and TRBJ2-7, with a tentative D call TRBD2 (6 bases). The CDR3 totals 14 residues. V gave up 6 bases and J gave up 6 bases, with 18 bases separating them. Germline CDR1 reads LGHDT; CDR2 reads YNNKEL (reference sequence).

This clonotype has a count of ten or more. The J gene is TRBJ1-5, the V gene TRBV12-3 or TRBV12-4, with D perhaps matching TRBD1 (5 bases). V gave up 1 base and J gave up 6 bases, with 22 bases separating them. The CDR3 is made up of 18 amino acids. CDR3 in amino acids: CASSLVVAGSNQPQPQHF. The DNA of the CDR3 is TGTGCCAGCAGTTTAGTGGTGGCAGGGTCAAATCAACCTCAGCCCCAGCATTTT.

This clonotype was detected ten times or more. The chain employs TRBV20-1 and TRBJ1-2; D is possibly TRBD1 (6 bases). CDR3 length: 15 amino acids. V was trimmed by 0 bases and J by 4 bases, leaving 15 bases between them. From germline, CDR1 is DFQATT and CDR2 SNEGSKA (reference sequence). The CDR3 region is CSAREVPGASYGYTF. CDR3 DNA: TGCAGTGCTAGAGAGGTTCCGGGGGCGAGCTATGGCTACACCTTC.

This clonotype was detected ten times or more. The V gene is TRBV11-2, the J gene TRBJ2-7; maybe TRBD1 (6 bases). The CDR3 spans 15 residues. The germline V gene encodes CDR1 SGHAT and CDR2 FQNNGV. Trimming shortened V by 2 bases and J by 5 bases, and 16 bases separated the two germline ends. The DNA of the CDR3 is TGTGCCAGCAGCTTAAGTGCCCAGGGGTACAACGAGCAGTACTTC. It specifies CASSLSAQGYNEQYF.

This clonotype was seen a handful of times. Written as DNA, the CDR3 is TGTGCCAGCAGTTTGATCCCAGGTCCACGTCTCTACGAGCAGTACTTC. Its translation is CASSLIPGPRLYEQYF. The chain employs TRBV28 and TRBJ2-7; no reliable D call. The CDR3 has 16 amino acids. CDR1 and CDR2 from the germline V gene are MDHEN and SYDVKM. Trimming shortened V by 3 bases and J by 3 bases, and 18 bases separated the two germline ends.